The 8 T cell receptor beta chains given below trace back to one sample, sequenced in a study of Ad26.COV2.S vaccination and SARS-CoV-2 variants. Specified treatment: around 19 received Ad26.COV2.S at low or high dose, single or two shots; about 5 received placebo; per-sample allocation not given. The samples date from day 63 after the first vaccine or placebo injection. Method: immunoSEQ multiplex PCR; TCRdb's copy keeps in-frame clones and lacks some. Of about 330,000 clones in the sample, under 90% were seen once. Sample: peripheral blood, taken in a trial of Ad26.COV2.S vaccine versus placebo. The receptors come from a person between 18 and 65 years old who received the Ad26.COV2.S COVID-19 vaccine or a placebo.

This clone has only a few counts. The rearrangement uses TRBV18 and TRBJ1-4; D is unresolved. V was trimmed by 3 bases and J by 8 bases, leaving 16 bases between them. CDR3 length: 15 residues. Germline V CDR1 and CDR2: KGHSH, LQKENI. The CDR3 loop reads CASSPATVRAEKLFF. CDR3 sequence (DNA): TGTGCCAGCTCACCGGCAACAGTGAGAGCCGAAAAACTGTTTTTT.

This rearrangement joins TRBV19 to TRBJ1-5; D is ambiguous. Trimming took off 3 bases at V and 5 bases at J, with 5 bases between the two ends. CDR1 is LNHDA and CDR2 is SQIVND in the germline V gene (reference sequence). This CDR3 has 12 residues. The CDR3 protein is CASSIGDQPQHF. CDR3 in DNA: TGTGCCAGTAGTATCGGGGATCAGCCCCAGCATTTT.

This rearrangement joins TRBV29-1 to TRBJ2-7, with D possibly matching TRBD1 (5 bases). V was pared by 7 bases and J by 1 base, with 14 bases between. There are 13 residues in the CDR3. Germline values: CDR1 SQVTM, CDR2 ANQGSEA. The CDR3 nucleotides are TGCAGCGCTCGGCAGGGTAATTCCTACGAGCAGTACTTC. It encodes CSARQGNSYEQYF.

The CDR3 nucleotides read TGTGCCAGCTCACCACCGGACAGGGCCTCTAGCACAGATACGCAGTATTTT. Encoded protein: CASSPPDRASSTDTQYF. The chain combines TRBV18 with TRBJ2-3; 8 bases fit TRBD1. CDR3 length: 17 residues. Germline-derived CDR1 and CDR2 are KGHSH and LQKENI. V lost 0 bases and J lost 0; bases outside the gene matches: 5.

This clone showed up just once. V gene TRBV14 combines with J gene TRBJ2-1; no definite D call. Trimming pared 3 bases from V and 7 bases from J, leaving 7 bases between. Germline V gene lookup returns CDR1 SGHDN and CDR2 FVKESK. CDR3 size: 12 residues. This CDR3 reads CASSQLYNEQFF. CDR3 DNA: TGTGCCAGCAGCCAGCTGTATAATGAGCAGTTCTTC.

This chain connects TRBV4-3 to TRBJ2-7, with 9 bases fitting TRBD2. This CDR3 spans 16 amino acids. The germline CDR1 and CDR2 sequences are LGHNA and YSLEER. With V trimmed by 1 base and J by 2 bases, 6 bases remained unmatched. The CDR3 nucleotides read TGCGCCAGCAGCCAAGGTTTGGCTAGCGGGGCCTACGAGCAGTACTTC. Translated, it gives CASSQGLASGAYEQYF.

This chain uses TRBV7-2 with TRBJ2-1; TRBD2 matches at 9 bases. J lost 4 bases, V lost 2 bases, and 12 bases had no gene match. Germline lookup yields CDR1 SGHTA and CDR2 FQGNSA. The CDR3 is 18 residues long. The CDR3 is CASSLYSGLAGNYNEQFF. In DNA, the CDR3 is TGTGCCAGCAGCTTATATTCAGGGCTAGCGGGGAATTACAATGAGCAGTTCTTC.

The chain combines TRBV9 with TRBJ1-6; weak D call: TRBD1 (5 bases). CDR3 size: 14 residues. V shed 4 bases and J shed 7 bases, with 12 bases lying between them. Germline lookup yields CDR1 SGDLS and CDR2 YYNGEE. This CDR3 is CASSPAGGNSPLHF. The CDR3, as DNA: TGTGCCAGCAGCCCTGCCGGGGGAAATTCACCCCTCCACTTT.